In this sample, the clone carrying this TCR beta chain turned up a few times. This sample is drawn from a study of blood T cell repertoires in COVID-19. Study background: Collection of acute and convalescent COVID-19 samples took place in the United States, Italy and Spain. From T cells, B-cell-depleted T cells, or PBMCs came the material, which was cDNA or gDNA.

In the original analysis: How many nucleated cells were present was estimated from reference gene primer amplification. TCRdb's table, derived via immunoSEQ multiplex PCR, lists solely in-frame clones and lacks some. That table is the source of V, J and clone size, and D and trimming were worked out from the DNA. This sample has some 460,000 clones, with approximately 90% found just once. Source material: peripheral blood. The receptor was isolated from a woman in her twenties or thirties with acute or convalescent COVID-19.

The CDR3 nucleotides are TGCGCCAGCACCCGGGACAGGGATCAGCCTGAAGCTTTCTTT. Protein sequence: CASTRDRDQPEAFF. V and J are TRBV5-1 and TRBJ1-1, with 9 positions matching TRBD1. The CDR3 contains 14 residues. The germline CDR1 and CDR2 sequences are SGHRS and YFSETQ. Trimming cost V 6 bases and J 6 bases; bases outside gene matches: 9.